These 18 T cell receptor beta chains originate from one sample sequenced in a study of T cell responses to AZD1222 COVID-19 vaccine. Clones were read by immunoSEQ multiplex PCR, and TCRdb kept only the in-frame ones, dropping some. The table includes tens of thousands of clones, around 73% detected once. Sample: peripheral blood, taken on day 0 of AZD1222 vaccination. Every receptor here comes from an adult in good health.

This clone was picked up one time. V gene TRBV19 combines with J gene TRBJ1-5; D is possibly TRBD1 (6 bases). From germline, CDR1 is LNHDA and CDR2 SQIVND (reference sequence). The CDR3 contains 16 residues. V was shortened by 7 bases and J by 2 bases, with 18 bases between the two germline ends. The CDR3 protein is CASTGRHSGGNQPQHF. The CDR3 nucleotides read TGTGCCAGTACAGGTAGACACTCAGGGGGCAATCAGCCCCAGCATTTT.

This clone was picked up one time. Here the CDR3 reads CASSLQGAAYEQYF. The CDR3, as DNA: TGCGCCAGCAGCTTACAGGGGGCCGCCTACGAGCAGTACTTC. The chain joins TRBV5-1 to TRBJ2-7; 9 positions agree with TRBD1. Trimming removed 2 bases from V and 2 bases from J; junction bases left unmatched: 2. The length of the CDR3 is 14 residues. CDR1 and CDR2 (germline): SGHRS, YFSETQ. The full variable domain, with the rest looked up from reference TRBV5-1 and TRBJ2-7, is KAGVTQTPRYLIKTRGQQVTLSCSPISGHRSVSWYQQTPGQGLQFLFEYFSETQRNKGNFPGRFSGRQFSNSRSEMNVSTLELGDSALYLCASSLQGAAYEQYFGPGTRLTVT.

V usage is TRBV12-3 or TRBV12-4 and J usage is TRBJ1-1; D remains unclear. The CDR3 is 13 amino acids. V was clipped by 3 bases and J by 0 bases, with 5 bases between them. The CDR3 reads CASSFVVNTEAFF. CDR3 sequence (DNA): TGTGCCAGCAGTTTCGTTGTGAACACTGAAGCTTTCTTT.

V usage is TRBV7-9 and J usage is TRBJ1-4; D ambiguous. Germline V gene sequence: CDR1 SEHNR, CDR2 FQNEAQ (reference sequence). Trimming left V 2 bases short and J 0 bases short, with 13 bases between. The CDR3 is 17 amino acids. In DNA, the CDR3 is TGTGCCAGCAGCTTATTAGTCAGTAGGGCAACTAATGAAAAACTGTTTTTT. Protein: CASSLLVSRATNEKLFF.

This clone is a singleton in its sample. V and J are TRBV28 and TRBJ1-5; D remains ambiguous. Trimming left V 5 bases short and J 7 bases short, with 18 bases between. The CDR3 consists of 15 residues. Germline loops: CDR1 MDHEN, CDR2 SYDVKM. The CDR3 reads CASSGHKAGPQPQHF. CDR3 nucleotides: TGTGCCAGCAGTGGCCATAAGGCCGGACCGCAGCCCCAGCATTTT.

This chain connects TRBV19 to TRBJ1-5; D is unresolved. Looked up from germline, CDR1 is LNHDA and CDR2 is SQIVND (reference sequence). The V gene lost 4 bases and the J gene lost 4 bases, with 8 bases spanning the gap. The CDR3 length is 13 residues. The DNA of the CDR3 is TGTGCCAGTAGTACGGTTTCAAATCAGCCCCAGCATTTT. Amino acids: CASSTVSNQPQHF.

V gene TRBV5-1 combines with J gene TRBJ2-3; 9 nucleotides align to TRBD2. The ends lost 5 bases at V and 5 bases at J; junction bases unmatched: 9. The CDR3 runs to 15 residues. CDR1 and CDR2 (germline): SGHRS, YFSETQ. The CDR3 region has the DNA TGCGCCAGCAGAATTAGCGGGAGTTTAGGAGATACGCAGTATTTT. It translates to CASRISGSLGDTQYF.

The genes are TRBV30 and TRBJ1-2; D is ambiguous. CDR1 and CDR2 (germline): GTSNPN, SVGIG (reference sequence). This CDR3 comprises 13 residues. CDR3 loop: CAAYRTAIYGYTF. The CDR3 DNA follows: TGTGCGGCCTACCGGACGGCAATCTATGGCTACACCTTC.

The J gene is TRBJ1-4, the V gene TRBV18, with D maybe TRBD1 (6 bases). This CDR3 has 13 amino acids. The germline V and J ends were trimmed by 4 bases and 4 bases, with 7 bases remaining between them. Germline V gene lookup returns CDR1 KGHSH and CDR2 LQKENI. The CDR3 bases are TGTGCCAGCTCACAGGGGGTTAATGAAAAACTGTTTTTT. It translates to CASSQGVNEKLFF.

The chain is built from TRBV27 and TRBJ2-7, with TRBD2 as a possible D gene (6 bases). V gave up 4 bases and J gave up 7 bases, with 23 bases separating them. Germline assignment: CDR1 MNHEY and CDR2 SMNVEV (reference sequence). CDR3 length: 16 amino acids. The CDR3 sequence: CASSSWDFALRGEQYF. The CDR3, as DNA: TGTGCCAGCAGTTCCTGGGACTTTGCTTTGCGAGGGGAGCAGTACTTC.

To note about this clone: At one boundary the junction diverges from the germline segment, which might be a read error. The chain carries TRBV7-9 and TRBJ2-3; 8 nucleotides match TRBD2. Germline lookup yields CDR1 SEHNR and CDR2 FQNEAQ (reference sequence). The CDR3 has 14 amino acids. The CDR3 DNA reads TGTGCCAGCAGATTAGTAGCGGGGACAGATACGCAGTATTTT. It yields the protein CASRLVAGTDTQYF.

The V gene is TRBV3-1 (or the pseudogene TRBV3-2), the J gene TRBJ1-6; D is perhaps TRBD1 (6 bases). The CDR3 is 14 amino acids. V gave up 1 base and J gave up 8 bases, with 9 bases separating them. CDR1 LGHDT and CDR2 YNNKEL come from the germline V gene (reference sequence). CDR3 DNA sequence: TGTGCCAGCAGCCAAGTAGGGGGGGATTCACCCCTCCACTTT. It yields the protein CASSQVGGDSPLHF.

The chain has TRBV30 and TRBJ1-1; possible D gene TRBD1, 5 bases. The CDR3 is 13 amino acids. V dropped 1 base and J dropped 0 bases, with 6 bases sitting between them. Germline V gene lookup returns CDR1 GTSNPN and CDR2 SVGIG (reference sequence). CDR3 nucleotide sequence: TGTGCCTGGAGTGGACAGCTGAACACTGAAGCTTTCTTT. This sequence encodes CAWSGQLNTEAFF.

The chain couples TRBV5-1 to TRBJ1-4; 8 bases agree with TRBD1. The CDR3 consists of 14 residues. Germline-derived CDR1 and CDR2 are SGHRS and YFSETQ. Trimming took 3 bases from V and 8 from J; bases not matched to a gene: 6. CDR3 DNA: TGCGCCAGCAGCTCCGGGACAGGAGGAGAAAAACTGTTTTTT. It specifies CASSSGTGGEKLFF.

The CDR3 reads CATAGLAGMGEESEQFF. The CDR3 DNA is TGTGCCACCGCGGGACTAGCGGGAATGGGGGAGGAGAGTGAGCAGTTCTTC. V gene TRBV10-3 combines with J gene TRBJ2-1; 13 positions match TRBD2. V was pared by 10 bases and J by 9 bases, with 18 bases of the junction left unmatched. In germline, CDR1 is ENHRY, CDR2 SYGVKD. The CDR3 totals 17 residues.

This chain connects TRBV5-4 to TRBJ2-7, with TRBD2 matching 9 bases. The CDR3 is 14 amino acids. V trimming: 0 bases; J trimming: 7 bases; junction bases outside the gene matches: 5. Germline V lookup: CDR1 SGHNT, CDR2 YYREEE (reference sequence). Written as DNA, the CDR3 is TGTGCCAGCAGCTTGGGCGGGAGGGCCGGGGAGCAGTACTTC. It codes for CASSLGGRAGEQYF.

The chain is built from TRBV10-1 and TRBJ2-1; tentatively, D is TRBD1 or TRBD2 (5 bases each). Trimming took 2 bases from V and 5 from J, leaving 10 bases between them. The germline gives CDR1 WNHNN, CDR2 SYGVQD (reference sequence). There are 14 residues in the CDR3. The CDR3 coding sequence is TGCGCCAGCAGTGAGGGGCAGGGACACAATGAGCAGTTCTTC. Translating it yields CASSEGQGHNEQFF.

The chain couples TRBV5-1 to TRBJ1-2, with D unresolved. There are 12 residues in the CDR3. Germline V CDR1 and CDR2: SGHRS, YFSETQ. Trimming took off 0 bases at V and 4 bases at J, with 4 bases between the two ends. This chain's CDR3 is CASSLGIYGYTF. The DNA of the CDR3 is TGCGCCAGCAGCTTGGGAATCTATGGCTACACCTTC. Based on the CDR3 plus reference TRBV5-1 and TRBJ1-2, the full variable domain is KAGVTQTPRYLIKTRGQQVTLSCSPISGHRSVSWYQQTPGQGLQFLFEYFSETQRNKGNFPGRFSGRQFSNSRSEMNVSTLELGDSALYLCASSLGIYGYTFGSGTRLTVV.